Listed below are T cell receptor beta chains from one sample, sequenced in a study of T cells after posttransplantation cyclophosphamide. TCRdb's table, derived via immunoSEQ multiplex PCR, lists solely in-frame clones and lacks some. This sample has 40,000 to 60,000 clones, each found more than once. Sequenced sample: PBMCs. These receptors all stem from a man in his forties in good health, CMV-negative, and a related stem cell transplant donor. CDR3s include the opening cysteine and the closing phenylalanine or tryptophan. D genes are given only for firm matches. Size is stated as once, few or many counts, or a class when the clone is expanded.

CDR3 length	V gene	J gene	clone size	D gene	CDR3 protein	CDR3 DNA
15	TRBV5-1	TRBJ2-7	many	TRBD1	CASSLGGQGTYEQYF	TGCGCCAGCAGCTTGGGGGGACAGGGCACCTACGAGCAGTACTTC
13	TRBV4-1	TRBJ2-3	many	.	CASSYLGTDTQYF	TGCGCCAGCAGCTATTTAGGCACAGATACGCAGTATTTT
13	TRBV19	TRBJ1-1	many	.	CASSIDPDTEAFF	TGTGCCAGTAGTATAGATCCAGACACTGAAGCTTTCTTT
15	TRBV28	TRBJ2-6	many	.	CASRPTVAGANVLTF	TGTGCCAGCAGACCAACAGTGGCTGGGGCCAACGTCCTGACTTTC
15	TRBV28	TRBJ2-1	many	TRBD2	CASSLLAGGYNEQFF	TGTGCCAGCAGTCTTCTAGCGGGGGGCTACAATGAGCAGTTCTTC
13	TRBV6-1	TRBJ2-7	few	TRBD1	CASRWTGGYEQYF	TGTGCCAGCAGATGGACAGGAGGCTACGAGCAGTACTTC
16	TRBV5-6	TRBJ2-7	many	TRBD2	CASSRGLAGPTYEQYF	TGTGCCAGCAGCCGAGGACTAGCGGGACCCACCTACGAGCAGTACTTC
14	TRBV28	TRBJ2-5	many	.	CASSSIPAIETQYF	TGTGCCAGCAGTTCGATTCCAGCGATAGAGACCCAGTACTTC
15	TRBV5-1	TRBJ2-2	many	.	CASSLGGRPTGELFF	TGCGCCAGCAGCTTGGGGGGCAGACCCACCGGGGAGCTGTTTTTT
17	TRBV9	TRBJ2-1	many	TRBD2	CASSVGLAGASYNEQFF	TGTGCCAGCAGCGTAGGTCTAGCGGGAGCCTCCTACAATGAGCAGTTCTTC
14	TRBV12-5	TRBJ2-1	many	TRBD1	CASGSGGFHNEQFF	TGTGCTAGTGGTTCAGGGGGTTTTCACAATGAGCAGTTCTTC
13	TRBV15	TRBJ2-7	many	.	CATSREIHYEQYF	TGTGCCACCAGCAGAGAAATCCACTACGAGCAGTACTTC
14	TRBV28	TRBJ2-1	many	TRBD2	CASSLSASGSRQFF	TGTGCCAGCAGTTTAAGTGCTAGCGGGAGTCGGCAGTTCTTC
15	TRBV5-1	TRBJ2-3	many	.	CASSPSRTDTDTQYF	TGCGCCAGCAGTCCTAGTAGGACAGACACAGATACGCAGTATTTT
17	TRBV19	TRBJ2-2	many	.	CASSMGSGAYHHRELFF	TGTGCCAGTAGTATGGGGTCAGGGGCCTATCACCACCGGGAGCTGTTTTTT
15	TRBV5-1	TRBJ2-1	many	TRBD1	CASSPGTGSYNEQFF	TGCGCCAGCAGCCCAGGGACAGGGTCCTACAATGAGCAGTTCTTC
23	TRBV18	TRBJ2-5	many	TRBD2	CASSPVSQALTGVLAGVEETQYF	TGTGCCAGCTCACCCGTCTCGCAGGCCTTAACGGGGGTATTAGCGGGAGTTGAAGAGACCCAGTACTTC
16	TRBV7-2	TRBJ1-4	many	TRBD1	CASSLRTGGDGEKLFF	TGTGCCAGCAGCCTCCGGACAGGGGGCGATGGTGAAAAACTGTTTTTT
15	TRBV30	TRBJ2-7	many	.	CAWSPSDIPPAEQYF	TGTGCCTGGAGTCCATCGGACATACCGCCGGCGGAGCAGTACTTC
11	TRBV29-1	TRBJ1-2	many	.	CSVDNYYGYTF	TGCAGCGTTGACAACTACTATGGCTACACCTTC
15	TRBV5-1	TRBJ2-7	many	.	CASSLGGHLTYEQYF	TGCGCCAGCAGCTTGGGCGGCCATTTAACCTACGAGCAGTACTTC
12	TRBV28	TRBJ1-5	many	.	CAGSDSGQPQHF	TGTGCCGGATCGGACAGCGGTCAGCCCCAGCATTTT
15	TRBV28	TRBJ2-1	many	TRBD2	CASSSSGAQDNEQFF	TGTGCCAGCAGTTCTAGCGGGGCCCAGGACAATGAGCAGTTCTTC
11	TRBV2	TRBJ2-2	many	.	CASRYTGELFF	TGTGCCAGCCGGTACACCGGGGAGCTGTTTTTT
15	TRBV27	TRBJ2-7	many	.	CASSPRLIRQGEQYF	TGTGCCAGCAGTCCCCGACTCATTCGTCAGGGGGAGCAGTACTTC
14	TRBV18	TRBJ1-1	many	.	CASSPPSGNTEAFF	TGTGCCAGCTCACCACCGTCCGGGAACACTGAAGCTTTCTTT
14	TRBV4-2	TRBJ1-2	many	.	CASSQDLTSYGYTF	TGTGCCAGCAGCCAAGACCTCACTTCCTATGGCTACACCTTC
14	TRBV7-2	TRBJ2-3	many	TRBD2	CASRTSGDGGTQYF	TGTGCCAGCCGGACTAGCGGAGACGGGGGTACGCAGTATTTT
15	TRBV14	TRBJ2-2	many	TRBD1	CASSHPDRGTGELFF	TGTGCCAGCAGCCACCCGGACAGGGGCACCGGGGAGCTGTTTTTT
14	TRBV9	TRBJ1-3	many	TRBD1	CASSGDRARNTIYF	TGTGCCAGCAGCGGAGACAGGGCTCGAAACACCATATATTTT
14	TRBV18	TRBJ2-4	many	.	CASSYMPGRGIQYF	TGTGCCAGCTCATATATGCCGGGAAGAGGCATTCAGTACTTC
15	TRBV7-6	TRBJ2-2	many	.	CASSWESGLAGELFF	TGTGCCAGCAGCTGGGAATCAGGGTTGGCCGGGGAGCTGTTTTTT